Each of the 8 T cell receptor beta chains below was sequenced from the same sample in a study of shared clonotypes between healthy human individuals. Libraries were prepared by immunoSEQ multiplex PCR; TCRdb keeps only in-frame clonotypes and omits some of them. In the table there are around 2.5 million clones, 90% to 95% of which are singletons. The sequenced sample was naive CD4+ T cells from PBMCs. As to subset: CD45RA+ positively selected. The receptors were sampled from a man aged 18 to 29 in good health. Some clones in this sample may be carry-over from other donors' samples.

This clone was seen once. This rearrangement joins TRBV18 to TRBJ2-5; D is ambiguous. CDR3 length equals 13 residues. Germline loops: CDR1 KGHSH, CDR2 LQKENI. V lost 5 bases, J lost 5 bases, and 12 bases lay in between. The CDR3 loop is CASSSFSGETQYF. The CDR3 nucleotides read TGTGCCAGCTCAAGCTTTTCCGGGGAGACCCAGTACTTC.

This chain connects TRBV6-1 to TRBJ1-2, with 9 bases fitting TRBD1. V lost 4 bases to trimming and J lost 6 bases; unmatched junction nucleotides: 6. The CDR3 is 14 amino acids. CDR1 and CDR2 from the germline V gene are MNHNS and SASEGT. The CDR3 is CASSVGQGKDGYTF. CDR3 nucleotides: TGTGCCAGCAGTGTGGGACAGGGAAAAGATGGCTACACCTTC.

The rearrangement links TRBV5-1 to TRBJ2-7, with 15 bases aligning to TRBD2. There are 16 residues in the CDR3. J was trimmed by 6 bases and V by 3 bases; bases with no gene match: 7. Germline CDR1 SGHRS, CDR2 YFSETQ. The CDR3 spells CASSYGLAGGVSEQYF. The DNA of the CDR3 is TGCGCCAGCAGCTACGGACTAGCGGGAGGGGTCTCCGAGCAGTACTTC.

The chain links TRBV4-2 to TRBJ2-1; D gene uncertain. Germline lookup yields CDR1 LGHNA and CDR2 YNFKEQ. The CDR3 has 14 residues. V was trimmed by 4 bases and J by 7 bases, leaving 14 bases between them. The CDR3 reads CASSPENGRNEQFF. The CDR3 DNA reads TGTGCCAGCAGCCCCGAGAACGGCCGGAATGAGCAGTTCTTC.

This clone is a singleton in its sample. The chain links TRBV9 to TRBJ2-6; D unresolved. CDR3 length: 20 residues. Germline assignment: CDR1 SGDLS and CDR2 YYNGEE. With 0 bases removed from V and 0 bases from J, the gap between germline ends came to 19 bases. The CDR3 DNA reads TGTGCCAGCAGCGTAGAGGTAGGACGGTCGGTCAGCTCTGGGGCCAACGTCCTGACTTTC. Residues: CASSVEVGRSVSSGANVLTF.

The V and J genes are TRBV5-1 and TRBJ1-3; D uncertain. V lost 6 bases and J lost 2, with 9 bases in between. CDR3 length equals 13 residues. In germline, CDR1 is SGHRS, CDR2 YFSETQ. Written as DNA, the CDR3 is TGCGCCAGCAAGGTGGCTGCTGGAAACACCATATATTTT. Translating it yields CASKVAAGNTIYF.

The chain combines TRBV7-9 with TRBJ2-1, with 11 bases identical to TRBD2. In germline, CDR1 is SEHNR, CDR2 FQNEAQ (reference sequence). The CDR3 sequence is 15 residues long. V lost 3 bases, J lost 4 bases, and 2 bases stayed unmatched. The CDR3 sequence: CASSFSGRGYNEQFF. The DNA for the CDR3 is TGTGCCAGCAGCTTTAGCGGGAGGGGGTACAATGAGCAGTTCTTC.

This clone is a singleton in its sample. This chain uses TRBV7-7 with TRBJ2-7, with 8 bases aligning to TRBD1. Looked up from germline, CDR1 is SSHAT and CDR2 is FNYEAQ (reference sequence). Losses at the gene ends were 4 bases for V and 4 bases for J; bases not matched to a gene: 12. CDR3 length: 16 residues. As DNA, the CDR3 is TGTGCCAGCAGCTCGAACGAGACAGGGGTTAAGTACGAGCAGTACTTC. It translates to CASSSNETGVKYEQYF.